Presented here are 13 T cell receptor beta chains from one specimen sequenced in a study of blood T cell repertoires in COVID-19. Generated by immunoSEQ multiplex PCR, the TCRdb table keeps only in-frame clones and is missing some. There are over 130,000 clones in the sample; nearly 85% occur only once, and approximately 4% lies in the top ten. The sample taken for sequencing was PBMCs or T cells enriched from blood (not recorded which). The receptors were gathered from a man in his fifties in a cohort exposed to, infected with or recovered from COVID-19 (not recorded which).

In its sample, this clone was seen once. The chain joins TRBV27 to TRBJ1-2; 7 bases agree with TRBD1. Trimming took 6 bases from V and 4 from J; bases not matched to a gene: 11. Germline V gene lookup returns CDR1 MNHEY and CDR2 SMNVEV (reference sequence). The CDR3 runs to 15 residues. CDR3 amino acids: CASRLRAGGGYGYTF. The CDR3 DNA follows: TGTGCCAGCAGACTTAGGGCAGGGGGTGGCTATGGCTACACCTTC.

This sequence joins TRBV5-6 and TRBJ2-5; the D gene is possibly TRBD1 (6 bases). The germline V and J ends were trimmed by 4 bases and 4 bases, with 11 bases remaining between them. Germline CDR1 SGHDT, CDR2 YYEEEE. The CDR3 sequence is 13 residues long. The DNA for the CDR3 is TGTGCCAGCAGCCCTGGACAGATAGAGACCCAGTACTTC. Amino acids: CASSPGQIETQYF.

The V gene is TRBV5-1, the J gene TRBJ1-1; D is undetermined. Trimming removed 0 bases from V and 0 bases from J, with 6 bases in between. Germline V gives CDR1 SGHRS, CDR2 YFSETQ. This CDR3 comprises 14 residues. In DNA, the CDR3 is TGCGCCAGCAGCTTGGCAGTTATGAACACTGAAGCTTTCTTT. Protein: CASSLAVMNTEAFF.

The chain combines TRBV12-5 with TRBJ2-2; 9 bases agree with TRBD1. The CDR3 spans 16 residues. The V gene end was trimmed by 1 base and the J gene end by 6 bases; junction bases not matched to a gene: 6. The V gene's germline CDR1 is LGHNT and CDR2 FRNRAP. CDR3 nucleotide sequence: TGTGCTAGTGGTTTGGCGCGGGACAGGGACCCCGGGGAGCTGTTTTTT. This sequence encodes CASGLARDRDPGELFF.

DNA for the CDR3: TGTGCCAGTAGTACCCTCTCGGGGACAGGGGACTATGGCTACACCTTC. Translating gives CASSTLSGTGDYGYTF. V usage is TRBV19 and J usage is TRBJ1-2, with 10 positions matching TRBD1. Germline trimming cut 4 bases from V and 3 bases from J; bases unmatched to any gene: 8. CDR1 LNHDA and CDR2 SQIVND come from the germline V gene (reference sequence). The CDR3 is 16 amino acids.

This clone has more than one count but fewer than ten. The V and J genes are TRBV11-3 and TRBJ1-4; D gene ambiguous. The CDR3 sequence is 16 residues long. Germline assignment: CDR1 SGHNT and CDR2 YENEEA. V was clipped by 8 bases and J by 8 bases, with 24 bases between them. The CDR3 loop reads CASFHPEFDSREKLFF. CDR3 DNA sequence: TGTGCCAGCTTCCACCCCGAATTCGACTCAAGGGAAAAACTGTTTTTT.

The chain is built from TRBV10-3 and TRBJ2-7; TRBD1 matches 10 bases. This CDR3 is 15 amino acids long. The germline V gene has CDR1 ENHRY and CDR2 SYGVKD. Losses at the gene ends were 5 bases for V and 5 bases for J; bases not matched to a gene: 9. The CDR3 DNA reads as TGTGCCATCAGTTATCCGGGACAGGGGATCGACGAGCAGTACTTC. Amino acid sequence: CAISYPGQGIDEQYF.

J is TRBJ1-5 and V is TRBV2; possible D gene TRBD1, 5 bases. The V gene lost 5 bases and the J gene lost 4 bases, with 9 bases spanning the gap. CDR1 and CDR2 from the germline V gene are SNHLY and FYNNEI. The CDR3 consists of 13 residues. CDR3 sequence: CASSWTHNQPQHF. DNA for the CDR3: TGTGCCAGCAGTTGGACACATAATCAGCCCCAGCATTTT.

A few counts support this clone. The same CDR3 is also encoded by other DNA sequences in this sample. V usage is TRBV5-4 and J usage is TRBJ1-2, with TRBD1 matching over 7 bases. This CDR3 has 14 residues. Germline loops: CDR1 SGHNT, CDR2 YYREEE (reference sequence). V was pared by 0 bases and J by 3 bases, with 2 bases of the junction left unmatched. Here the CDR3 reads CASSLGGGDYGYTF. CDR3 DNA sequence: TGTGCCAGCAGCTTGGGAGGGGGCGACTATGGCTACACCTTC. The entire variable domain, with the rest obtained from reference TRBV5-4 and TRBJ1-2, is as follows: ETGVTQSPTHLIKTRGQQVTLRCSSQSGHNTVSWYQQALGQGPQFIFQYYREEENGRGNFPPRFSGLQFPNYSSELNVNALELDDSALYLCASSLGGGDYGYTFGSGTRLTVV.

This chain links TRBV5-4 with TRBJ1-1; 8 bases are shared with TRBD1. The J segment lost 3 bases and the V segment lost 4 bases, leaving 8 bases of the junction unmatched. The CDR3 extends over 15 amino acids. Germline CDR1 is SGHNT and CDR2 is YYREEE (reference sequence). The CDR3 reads CASSIRTGWDTEAFF. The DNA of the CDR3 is TGTGCCAGCAGCATACGGACAGGGTGGGACACTGAAGCTTTCTTT.

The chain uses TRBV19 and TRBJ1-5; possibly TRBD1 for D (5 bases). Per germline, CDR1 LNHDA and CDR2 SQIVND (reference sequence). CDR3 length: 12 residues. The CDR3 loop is CASGLPNQPQHF. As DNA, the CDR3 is TGTGCGTCGGGACTGCCCAATCAGCCCCAGCATTTT. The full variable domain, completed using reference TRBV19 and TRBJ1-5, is DGGITQSPKYLFRKEGQNVTLSCEQNLNHDAMYWYRQDPGQGLRLIYYSQIVNDFQKGDIAEGYSVSREKKESFPLTVTSAQKNPTAFYLCASGLPNQPQHFGDGTRLSIL.

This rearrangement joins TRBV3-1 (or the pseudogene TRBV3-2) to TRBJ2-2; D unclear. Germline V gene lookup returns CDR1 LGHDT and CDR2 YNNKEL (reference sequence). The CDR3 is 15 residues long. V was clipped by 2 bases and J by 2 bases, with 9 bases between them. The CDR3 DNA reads TGTGCCAGCAGCCAACGTCCCTCTAACACCGGGGAGCTGTTTTTT. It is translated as CASSQRPSNTGELFF.

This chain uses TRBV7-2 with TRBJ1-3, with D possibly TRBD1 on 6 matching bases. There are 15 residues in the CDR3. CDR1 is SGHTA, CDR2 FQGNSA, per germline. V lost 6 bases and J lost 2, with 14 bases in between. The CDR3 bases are TGTGCCAGCAGGCCAACCGGGACAACTGGAAACACCATATATTTT. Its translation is CASRPTGTTGNTIYF.